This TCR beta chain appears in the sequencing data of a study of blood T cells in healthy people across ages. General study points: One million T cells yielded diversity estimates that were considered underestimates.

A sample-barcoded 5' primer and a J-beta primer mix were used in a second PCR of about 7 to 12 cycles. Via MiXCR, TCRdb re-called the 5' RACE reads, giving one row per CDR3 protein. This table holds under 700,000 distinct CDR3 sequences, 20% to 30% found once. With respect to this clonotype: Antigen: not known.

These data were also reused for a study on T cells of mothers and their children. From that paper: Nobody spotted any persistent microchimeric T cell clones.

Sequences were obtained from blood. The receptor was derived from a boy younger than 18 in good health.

For the CDR3, the DNA is TGTGCCAGCAGCCAAGAATTTTCGGCGCAGACCTATAATTCACCCCTCCACTTT. Translation: CASSQEFSAQTYNSPLHF. This chain joins TRBV14 and TRBJ1-6; the D is unclear. Germline V gene lookup returns CDR1 SGHDN and CDR2 FVKESK. The CDR3 extends over 18 amino acids. Trimming took 0 bases from V and 2 from J, leaving 14 bases between them.